This T cell receptor (beta chain) appears in the sequencing data of a study of T-cell reconstitution after alpha-beta-depleted transplantation in children. General study points: There were reportedly several hundred expanded graft clones from which alpha-beta T cells came about two months after transplant. Hyperexpanded clones declined; after one year, newly produced T cells mostly supplied diversity. Certain patients had high TCRbeta diversity at day 60, and it came from recipient T cells and thymic progenitors that survived.

Preparation of the TCRbeta library was carried out with unique molecular identifiers. TCRdb used MiXCR to reprocess the PCR reads, holding one entry per CDR3 protein. Of roughly 30,000 distinct CDR3 sequences listed, around 6% are singletons. Trimming left V 3 bases short and J 5 bases short, with 11 bases between. There are 13 residues in the CDR3. The V gene's germline CDR1 is LNHNV and CDR2 YYDKDF (reference sequence). This clonotype occurred many times. Antigen specificity is unknown. Sequenced material: peripheral blood, taken 60 days after TCRalphabeta/CD19-depleted stem cell transplant. This chain connects TRBV15 to TRBJ2-7, with D unclear. This clonotype was sampled from a child under three years old who had a stem cell transplant for acute myeloid leukemia, so the T cells may come from the graft donor. This CDR3 is CATSSRLGNEQYF. Here the CDR3 DNA reads TGTGCCACCAGCAGCCGACTTGGGAACGAGCAGTACTTC.